The table lists the clone carrying this T cell receptor beta chain with a few counts. Germline loops: CDR1 MNHEY, CDR2 SMNVEV (reference sequence). V lost 2 bases, J lost 5 bases, and 4 bases stayed unmatched. The CDR3 runs to 15 residues. This specimen comes from a study of blood T cell repertoires in COVID-19. Overall study context: Samples representing acute and convalescent COVID-19 were sourced from the United States, Italy and Spain. From T cells, B-cell-depleted T cells, or PBMCs came the material, which was cDNA or gDNA.

The table came from immunoSEQ multiplex PCR; TCRdb's copy has only in-frame clones and leaves some out. The sample lists about 220,000 clones; 80% to 85% were seen once. Sequenced sample: peripheral blood. The sequence derives from an older woman who had recovered from COVID-19. The genes are TRBV27 and TRBJ1-2, with TRBD1 matching 11 bases. The CDR3 region is CASSLGTGGQYGYTF. The CDR3 DNA is TGTGCCAGCAGTTTAGGGACAGGGGGGCAGTATGGCTACACCTTC.